The TCR beta chain under discussion was sequenced for a study of blood T cell repertoires in COVID-19. Study overall: Sources were T cells, B-cell-depleted T cells, or PBMCs; the material itself was cDNA or gDNA.

This clone was detected only once. The trim removed 5 bases at V and 2 bases at J, leaving 4 bases unmatched. This CDR3 contains 14 residues. Germline loops: CDR1 SGHNT, CDR2 YYREEE (reference sequence). Original processing methods: Amplification of reference gene primers provided the estimated nucleated cell counts. Using immunoSEQ multiplex PCR, the repertoire was profiled, and TCRdb retains in-frame clones only, with some absent. Clone size and the V and J calls come from that table; the DNA yielded D and trimming. The table lists about 100,000 clones, approximately 78% of them singletons, with roughly a tenth in the top ten.

This chain joins TRBV5-4 and TRBJ2-1; 7 bases map to TRBD2. What was sequenced was peripheral blood. This TCR came from a man in his fifties or sixties with active or convalescent COVID-19. CDR3 residues: CASSLAATYNEQFF. Here the CDR3 DNA reads TGTGCCAGCAGTCTAGCGGCCACCTACAATGAGCAGTTCTTC.